This T cell receptor beta chain emerged from a study of T cells in Graves' hyperthyroidism and ophthalmopathy. RNA transcripts served as the template for amplifying TCR beta CDR3 regions. TCR CDR3 underwent first-round RT-PCR with the HTBI primer set. TCRdb analysed the multiplex PCR reads with MiXCR anew, one entry per CDR3 protein. The sample contains around 610,000 distinct CDR3 sequences, 14% to 15% of which appear only once. Fresh peripheral blood, approximately 9.7 ml, was the source of the PBMCs. The germline CDR1 and CDR2 sequences are LNHDA and SQIVND (reference sequence). V shed 6 bases, J shed 4 bases, and the junction held 8 bases outside the gene matches. The CDR3 sequence is 14 residues long. Study-level findings and limits: Ophthalmopathy stood apart from stable hyperthyroidism in a 13 V-J model. Ophthalmopathy prediction by the model preceded onset by a median roughly 6.3 months.

In its sample, this clonotype was seen many times. The antigen remains undetermined. This TCR was sampled from a middle-aged woman with Graves' ophthalmopathy. V and J are TRBV19 and TRBJ1-2, with 7 positions matching TRBD1. The sequenced material came from blood. The CDR3 DNA sequence: TGTGCCAGTAGACGGGACAGCAAAATCTATGGCTACACCTTC. The encoded protein is CASRRDSKIYGYTF.